This TCR beta chain comes out of a study of technical replicates of blood from four donors (dated by TCRdb to the late 2010s). The CDR3 sequence holds 14 residues, the cysteine and phenylalanine included. Only the CDR3 part of the read is kept: 42 bases, read in frame from the first base. V is reduced by 1 base and J by 2 bases, leaving a spacing of 8 bases between them. The germline V gene provides CDR1 LGHNT and CDR2 FRNRAP. The protocol used for the library was the immunoSEQ multiplex PCR assay. Entries here come from immuneACCESS through TCRdb and include only in-frame sequences with V and J called. Some clones fail to appear in such tables; in the studies checked, an unresolved V gene covers under half of the shortfall, and the cause of the remainder is unknown. Counted in this sample were approximately 79,000 clones; 80% to 95% of them appeared once. The top ten clones comprise about 0.38% of the sample.

Comment on this clone: No cognate antigen has been identified for it. Base qualities are not recorded, but no much larger clone differs from it by a single base.

Rearrangement joined TRBV12-5 to TRBJ2-5; TRBD2 could be the D gene, as 5 bases match. The source material was T cells isolated from PBMCs. This clonotype originated in a human donor in good health. CDR3 protein: CASGLGTEQETQYF. The sequenced DNA: TGTGCTAGTGGTTTGGGGACTGAACAAGAGACCCAGTACTTC. Joined to the reference TRBV12-5 and TRBJ2-5 proteins, this CDR3 gives the full variable domain: DARVTQTPRHKVTEMGQEVTMRCQPILGHNTVFWYRQTMMQGLELLAYFRNRAPLDDSGMPKDRFSAEMPDATLATLKIQPSEPRDSAVYFCASGLGTEQETQYFGPGTRLLVL.